This T cell receptor (beta chain) was recorded in a study of T-cell reconstitution after alpha-beta-depleted transplantation in children. This clonotype was seen at least ten times. As yet, its antigen is unknown. Trimming stripped 1 base from V and 6 bases from J, with 10 bases between. This CDR3 spans 13 amino acids. Germline assignment: CDR1 SGHDT and CDR2 YYEEEE. Preparation of the TCRbeta library used unique molecular identifiers. Each CDR3 protein is one row after TCRdb ran MiXCR on the PCR reads. The sample has some 120,000 distinct CDR3 sequences; over 9% are singletons. General study findings and limits: One year post-transplant, T-cell counts and diversity were largely derived from T cells produced anew.

This TCR was recovered from a boy younger than 10 with acute lymphoblastic leukemia, due to receive a stem cell transplant. Sequenced here: PBMCs, sampled before TCRalphabeta/CD19-depleted stem cell transplant. V usage is TRBV5-6 and J usage is TRBJ1-2; D call uncertain. This chain's CDR3 is CASSLRLEHGYTF. CDR3 nucleotides: TGTGCCAGCAGCTTGCGGTTGGAGCATGGCTACACCTTC.